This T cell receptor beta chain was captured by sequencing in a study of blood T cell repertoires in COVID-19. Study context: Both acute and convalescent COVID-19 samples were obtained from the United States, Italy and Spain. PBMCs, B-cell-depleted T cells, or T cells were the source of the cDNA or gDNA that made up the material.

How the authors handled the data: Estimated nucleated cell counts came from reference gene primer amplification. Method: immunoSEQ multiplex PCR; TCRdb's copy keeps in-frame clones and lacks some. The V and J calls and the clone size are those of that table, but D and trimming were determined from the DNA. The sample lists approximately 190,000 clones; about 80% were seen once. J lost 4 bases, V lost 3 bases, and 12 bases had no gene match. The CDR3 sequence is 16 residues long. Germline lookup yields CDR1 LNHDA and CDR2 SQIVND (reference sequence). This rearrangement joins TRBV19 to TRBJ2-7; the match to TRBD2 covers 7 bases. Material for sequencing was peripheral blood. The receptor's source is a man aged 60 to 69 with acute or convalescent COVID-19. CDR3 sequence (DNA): TGTGCCAGTAGTATGGGGGGGGAGCTAGCGAGATACGAGCAGTACTTC. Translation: CASSMGGELARYEQYF.